These 21 T cell receptor beta chains were sequenced from one sample in a study of blood T cell repertoires in COVID-19. Using immunoSEQ multiplex PCR, the repertoire was profiled, and TCRdb retains in-frame clones only, with some absent. Here the sample spans about 670,000 clones, 75% to 90% being singletons. The sequenced sample was peripheral blood. These receptors all stem from a woman in her late teens or twenties with acute or convalescent COVID-19.

This chain links TRBV6-5 with TRBJ2-7, with a weak D call TRBD2 (5 bases). V lost 6 bases, J lost 3 bases, and 9 bases lay in between. Looked up from germline, CDR1 is MNHEY and CDR2 is SVGAGI. This CDR3 contains 12 residues. The DNA for the CDR3 is TGTGCCAGCAGACGGGGAATCTACGAGCAGTACTTC. Its translation is CASRRGIYEQYF.

The gene calls are TRBV5-1 and TRBJ2-3, with TRBD1 as a possible D gene (5 bases). Trimming shortened V by 0 bases and J by 4 bases, and 9 bases separated the two germline ends. CDR1 and CDR2 from the germline V gene are SGHRS and YFSETQ. This CDR3 is built from 14 residues. For the CDR3, the DNA is TGCGCCAGCAGCTTGGACAGGCGGTCAGATACGCAGTATTTT. This translates into CASSLDRRSDTQYF.

This sequence joins TRBV9 and TRBJ2-6; D might be TRBD1 (6 bases). This CDR3 contains 21 residues. Trimming stripped 1 base from V and 0 bases from J, with 23 bases between. Germline CDR1 and CDR2: SGDLS and YYNGEE. CDR3 in amino acids: CASSVSPRVDSPSSGANVLTF. The CDR3 nucleotides are TGTGCCAGCAGCGTATCCCCCCGAGTGGACAGCCCCAGCTCTGGGGCCAACGTCCTGACTTTC.

The chain uses TRBV18 and TRBJ1-2; 10 positions agree with TRBD1. Germline lookup yields CDR1 KGHSH and CDR2 LQKENI. This CDR3 contains 15 residues. The V and J ends lost 6 bases and 3 bases, in that order; junction bases with no gene match: 7. CDR3 bases: TGTGCCAGCTCCCGCGGGACAGGGGCTGACTATGGCTACACCTTC. Encoded protein: CASSRGTGADYGYTF.

The rearrangement uses TRBV5-1 and TRBJ2-3, with TRBD2 identical over 8 bases. The CDR3 length is 13 residues. J lost 0 bases, V lost 6 bases, and 0 bases had no gene match. From germline, CDR1 is SGHRS and CDR2 YFSETQ. Here the CDR3 DNA reads TGCGCCAGCACGGGGGGGAGCACAGATACGCAGTATTTT. Protein: CASTGGSTDTQYF. Full variable domain (outside the CDR3, taken from reference TRBV5-1 and TRBJ2-3): KAGVTQTPRYLIKTRGQQVTLSCSPISGHRSVSWYQQTPGQGLQFLFEYFSETQRNKGNFPGRFSGRQFSNSRSEMNVSTLELGDSALYLCASTGGSTDTQYFGPGTRLTVL.

This clone has more than one count but fewer than ten. The chain is built from TRBV2 and TRBJ2-3; 11 bases agree with TRBD2. J was trimmed by 3 bases and V by 4 bases; bases with no gene match: 0. There are 14 residues in the CDR3. Per germline, CDR1 SNHLY and CDR2 FYNNEI. CDR3 DNA: TGTGCCAGCAGTGGACTAGCGGGGACAGATACGCAGTATTTT. Residues: CASSGLAGTDTQYF.

The rearrangement uses TRBV7-2 and TRBJ2-7; possible D gene TRBD2, 6 bases. CDR1 is SGHTA and CDR2 is FQGNSA in the germline V gene. This CDR3 region has 12 residues. Deletions cut 0 bases from V and 7 bases from J, with 7 bases between. DNA for the CDR3: TGTGCCAGCAGCTTAGCGGGGAGGGAGCAGTACTTC. Translated, it gives CASSLAGREQYF.

The chain combines TRBV30 with TRBJ1-5; the D gene is possibly TRBD1 (6 bases). CDR1 is GTSNPN and CDR2 is SVGIG in the germline V gene (reference sequence). Trimming cost V 3 bases and J 4 bases, with 10 bases left between them. CDR3 length: 13 amino acids. Here the CDR3 reads CAWRPDRNQPQHF. The DNA for the CDR3 is TGTGCCTGGAGACCCGACAGGAATCAGCCCCAGCATTTT. Drawing the rest from reference TRBV30 and TRBJ1-5, the complete variable domain is SQTIHQWPATLVQPVGSPLSLECTVEGTSNPNLYWYRQAAGRGLQLLFYSVGIGQISSEVPQNLSASRPQDRQFILSSKKLLLSDSGFYLCAWRPDRNQPQHFGDGTRLSIL.

J is TRBJ2-3 and V is TRBV3-1 (or the pseudogene TRBV3-2), with 9 bases aligning to TRBD1. The CDR3 spans 17 residues. Losses at the gene ends were 0 bases for V and 1 base for J; bases not matched to a gene: 5. The germline gives CDR1 LGHDT, CDR2 YNNKEL (reference sequence). CDR3 in DNA: TGTGCCAGCAGCCAAGATCCGGGACAGGGAGGCACAGATACGCAGTATTTT. It codes for CASSQDPGQGGTDTQYF.

The genes are TRBV3-1 (or the pseudogene TRBV3-2) and TRBJ1-3; TRBD1 matches at 8 bases. Germline lookup yields CDR1 LGHDT and CDR2 YNNKEL (reference sequence). The CDR3 runs to 14 residues. V dropped 4 bases and J dropped 4; count of bases not matched to a gene: 3. The CDR3 nucleotides are TGTGCCAGCAGCCTTCGACAGGGGGGAAACACCATATATTTT. Amino acids: CASSLRQGGNTIYF.

This chain joins TRBV3-1 (or the pseudogene TRBV3-2) and TRBJ2-7; TRBD1 matches at 8 bases. Losses at the gene ends were 4 bases for V and 1 base for J; bases not matched to a gene: 0. CDR1 is LGHDT and CDR2 is YNNKEL in the germline V gene (reference sequence). The CDR3 consists of 13 residues. CDR3 in DNA: TGTGCCAGCAGCCGGGACAGGTCCTACGAGCAGTACTTC. Translated, it gives CASSRDRSYEQYF.

CDR3 in DNA: TGTGCCTGGGGTCAACTAGCGGGGGGAATTACGCAGTATTTT. Its translation is CAWGQLAGGITQYF. This rearrangement joins TRBV30 to TRBJ2-3; TRBD2 aligns across 12 bases. Germline CDR1 GTSNPN, CDR2 SVGIG (reference sequence). CDR3 length: 14 residues. The trim removed 5 bases at V and 8 bases at J, leaving 8 bases unmatched. Based on the CDR3 plus reference TRBV30 and TRBJ2-3, the full variable domain is SQTIHQWPATLVQPVGSPLSLECTVEGTSNPNLYWYRQAAGRGLQLLFYSVGIGQISSEVPQNLSASRPQDRQFILSSKKLLLSDSGFYLCAWGQLAGGITQYFGPGTRLTVL.

The count of this clone is one. V and J are TRBV7-7 and TRBJ2-5, with TRBD2 matching 7 bases. Germline-derived CDR1 and CDR2 are SSHAT and FNYEAQ (reference sequence). There are 17 residues in the CDR3. The V and J ends lost 4 bases and 0 bases, in that order; junction bases with no gene match: 11. The CDR3 DNA follows: TGTGCCAGCAGCTCAACCGAGGCCGGGACTAACCAAGAGACCCAGTACTTC. Its protein is CASSSTEAGTNQETQYF.

This clone was seen just once. The chain couples TRBV5-4 to TRBJ1-4; tentative D call: TRBD1 (6 bases). Germline V gene data show CDR1 as SGHNT and CDR2 as YYREEE (reference sequence). The CDR3 length is 14 residues. Trimming stripped 0 bases from V and 3 bases from J, with 6 bases between. CDR3 amino acids: CASSLDRANEKLFF. The CDR3 DNA follows: TGTGCCAGCAGCTTGGACAGGGCTAATGAAAAACTGTTTTTT.

The genes are TRBV19 and TRBJ1-2; TRBD1 agrees at 10 bases. Germline V gene lookup returns CDR1 LNHDA and CDR2 SQIVND (reference sequence). V shed 5 bases and J 0 bases; nucleotides not matched to a gene: 3. This CDR3 region has 15 residues. The DNA for the CDR3 is TGTGCCAGTAGTCCGGGGACAGGGGCTAACTATGGCTACACCTTC. As protein: CASSPGTGANYGYTF.

J is TRBJ2-7 and V is TRBV5-5; 7 nucleotides line up with TRBD1. Germline CDR1 reads SGHKS; CDR2 reads YYEKEE (reference sequence). The V segment lost 4 bases and the J segment 0 bases; nucleotides outside the gene matches: 10. This CDR3 region has 16 residues. CDR3 coding DNA: TGTGCCAGCAGCCCCTCGCCGGGACAGAGCTCCTACGAGCAGTACTTC. Its protein product is CASSPSPGQSSYEQYF.

J is TRBJ1-2 and V is TRBV6-2 or TRBV6-3, with D unclear. Trimming left V 5 bases short and J 0 bases short, with 13 bases between. Germline V CDR1 and CDR2: MNHEY, SVGEGT. The CDR3 has 15 residues. This CDR3 reads CASSTEAYSNYGYTF. The CDR3 coding sequence is TGTGCCAGCAGTACGGAGGCGTACTCTAACTATGGCTACACCTTC.

This chain connects TRBV9 to TRBJ1-3; D is uncertain. V dropped 5 bases and J dropped 2 bases, with 8 bases sitting between them. The CDR3 is 13 residues long. The germline V gene has CDR1 SGDLS and CDR2 YYNGEE. CDR3 DNA sequence: TGTGCCAGCAGGTCACAGCCTGGAAACACCATATATTTT. Translating gives CASRSQPGNTIYF.

The chain combines TRBV27 with TRBJ1-1; 7 bases align to TRBD1. The V segment lost 8 bases and the J segment 0 bases; nucleotides outside the gene matches: 6. CDR1 and CDR2 (germline): MNHEY, SMNVEV (reference sequence). This CDR3 spans 14 amino acids. The CDR3 loop reads CASRQGGLNTEAFF. CDR3 nucleotide sequence: TGTGCCAGCCGACAGGGTGGCTTGAACACTGAAGCTTTCTTT.

This clone was counted a few times. V is TRBV6-6 and J is TRBJ1-6; D may be TRBD1 (5 bases). This CDR3 is 15 amino acids long. Trimming took off 6 bases at V and 0 bases at J, with 9 bases between the two ends. Germline V gene lookup returns CDR1 MNHNY and CDR2 SVGAGI (reference sequence). The CDR3 nucleotides are TGTGCCAGCAGACCCGACAGCTCCTATAATTCACCCCTCCACTTT. It encodes CASRPDSSYNSPLHF.

This clone showed up just a few times. This sequence joins TRBV28 and TRBJ2-7; 10 positions match TRBD1. The germline CDR1 and CDR2 sequences are MDHEN and SYDVKM. Trimming removed 5 bases from V and 5 bases from J; junction bases left unmatched: 9. The CDR3 sequence is 15 residues long. This CDR3 is CASSAPGQGRDEQYF. CDR3 nucleotides: TGTGCCAGCAGTGCCCCGGGACAGGGGCGAGACGAGCAGTACTTC.